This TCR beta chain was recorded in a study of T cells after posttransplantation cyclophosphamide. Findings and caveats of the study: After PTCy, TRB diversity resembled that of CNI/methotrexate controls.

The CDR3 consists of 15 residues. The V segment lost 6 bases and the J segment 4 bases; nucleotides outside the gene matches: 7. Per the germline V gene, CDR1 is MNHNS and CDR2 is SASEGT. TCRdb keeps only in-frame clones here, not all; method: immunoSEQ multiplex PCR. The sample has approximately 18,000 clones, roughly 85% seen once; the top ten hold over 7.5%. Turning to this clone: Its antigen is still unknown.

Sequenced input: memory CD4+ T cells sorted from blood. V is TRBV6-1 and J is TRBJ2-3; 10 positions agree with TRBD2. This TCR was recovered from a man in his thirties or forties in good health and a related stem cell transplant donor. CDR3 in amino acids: CASSVSGGQADTQYF. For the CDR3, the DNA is TGTGCCAGCAGCGTTAGCGGGGGGCAGGCAGATACGCAGTATTTT.